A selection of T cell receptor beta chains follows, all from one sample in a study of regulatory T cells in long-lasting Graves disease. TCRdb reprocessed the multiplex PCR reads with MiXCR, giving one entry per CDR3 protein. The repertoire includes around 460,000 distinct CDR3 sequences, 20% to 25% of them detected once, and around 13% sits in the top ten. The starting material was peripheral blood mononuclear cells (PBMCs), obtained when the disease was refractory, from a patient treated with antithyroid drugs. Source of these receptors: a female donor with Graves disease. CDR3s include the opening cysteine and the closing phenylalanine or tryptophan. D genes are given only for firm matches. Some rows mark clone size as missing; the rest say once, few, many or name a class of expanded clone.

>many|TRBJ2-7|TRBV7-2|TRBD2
CASSLGPSGFTYEQYF
TGTGCCAGCAGCTTAGGGCCTAGCGGTTTTACCTACGAGCAGTACTTC
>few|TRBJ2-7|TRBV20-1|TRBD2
CSASGLLAGAYEQYF
TGCAGTGCTAGTGGACTTCTAGCGGGGGCCTACGAGCAGTACTTC
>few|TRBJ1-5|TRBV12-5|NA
CASGLVKSHQPQHF
TGTGCTAGTGGTTTGGTTAAGAGCCATCAGCCCCAGCATTTT
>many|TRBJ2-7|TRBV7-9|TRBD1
CASSVSGTVSYEQYF
TGTGCCAGCAGCGTCTCCGGGACAGTCAGCTACGAGCAGTACTTC
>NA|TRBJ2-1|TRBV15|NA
CATSMRSYNEQFF
TGTGCCACCAGCATGCGAAGTTACAATGAGCAGTTCTTC
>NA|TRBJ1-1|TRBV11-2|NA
CASSSIRGPMNTEAFF
TGTGCCAGCAGCTCCATCCGGGGCCCCATGAACACTGAAGCTTTCTTT
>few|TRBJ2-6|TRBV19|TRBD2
CACGGQGGANVLTF
TGTGCCTGCGGGGGGCAGGGAGGGGCCAACGTCCTGACTTTC
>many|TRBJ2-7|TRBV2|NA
CASRQLYEQYF
TGTGCCAGCAGACAACTTTACGAGCAGTACTTC
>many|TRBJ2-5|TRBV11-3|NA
CASSASGYQETQYF
TGTGCCAGCAGCGCCAGTGGGTACCAAGAGACCCAGTACTTC
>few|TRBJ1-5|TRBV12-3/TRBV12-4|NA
CASRAGANQPQHF
TGTGCCAGCAGGGCAGGGGCGAATCAGCCCCAGCATTTT
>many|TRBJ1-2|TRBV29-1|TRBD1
CSVDGTGGYTF
TGCAGCGTTGATGGGACAGGCGGCTACACCTTC
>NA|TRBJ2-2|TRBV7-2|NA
CASSPSVLRAGELFF
TGTGCCAGCAGCCCTTCGGTCCTGAGGGCCGGGGAGCTGTTTTTT
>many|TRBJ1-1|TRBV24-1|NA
CATSDHSSDEAFF
TGTGCCACCAGTGATCACAGTTCTGATGAAGCTTTCTTT
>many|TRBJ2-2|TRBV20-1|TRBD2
CSARDLGYLLAGGIKAGELFF
TGCAGTGCTAGAGATCTAGGGTATTTGCTAGCGGGAGGAATTAAGGCCGGGGAGCTGTTTTTT
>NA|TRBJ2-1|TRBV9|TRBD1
CASSAGTGSYNEQFF
TGTGCCAGCAGCGCCGGGACAGGATCCTACAATGAGCAGTTCTTC
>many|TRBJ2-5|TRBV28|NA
CAINLRNEETQYF
TGTGCCATAAACCTTAGGAACGAAGAGACCCAGTACTTC
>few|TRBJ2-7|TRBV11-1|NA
CASSLTLSYEQYF
TGTGCCAGCAGCTTAACGCTCTCCTACGAGCAGTACTTC
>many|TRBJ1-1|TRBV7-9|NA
CASSPPRVSAFF
TGTGCCAGCAGCCCACCCAGGGTTTCGGCTTTCTTT
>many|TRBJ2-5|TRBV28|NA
CASSQIGGDKVQETQYF
TGTGCCAGCAGTCAAATCGGCGGGGACAAAGTCCAAGAGACCCAGTACTTC
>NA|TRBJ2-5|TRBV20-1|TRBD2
CSAPGTSGNQETQYF
TGCAGTGCTCCCGGGACTAGCGGCAACCAAGAGACCCAGTACTTC
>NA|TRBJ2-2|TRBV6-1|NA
CASGARRSGNTGELFF
TGTGCCAGCGGGGCGCGGAGAAGCGGGAACACCGGGGAGCTGTTTTTT
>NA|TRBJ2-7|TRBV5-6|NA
CASSSGHSPYEQYF
TGTGCCAGCAGCTCAGGGCATTCGCCCTACGAGCAGTACTTC